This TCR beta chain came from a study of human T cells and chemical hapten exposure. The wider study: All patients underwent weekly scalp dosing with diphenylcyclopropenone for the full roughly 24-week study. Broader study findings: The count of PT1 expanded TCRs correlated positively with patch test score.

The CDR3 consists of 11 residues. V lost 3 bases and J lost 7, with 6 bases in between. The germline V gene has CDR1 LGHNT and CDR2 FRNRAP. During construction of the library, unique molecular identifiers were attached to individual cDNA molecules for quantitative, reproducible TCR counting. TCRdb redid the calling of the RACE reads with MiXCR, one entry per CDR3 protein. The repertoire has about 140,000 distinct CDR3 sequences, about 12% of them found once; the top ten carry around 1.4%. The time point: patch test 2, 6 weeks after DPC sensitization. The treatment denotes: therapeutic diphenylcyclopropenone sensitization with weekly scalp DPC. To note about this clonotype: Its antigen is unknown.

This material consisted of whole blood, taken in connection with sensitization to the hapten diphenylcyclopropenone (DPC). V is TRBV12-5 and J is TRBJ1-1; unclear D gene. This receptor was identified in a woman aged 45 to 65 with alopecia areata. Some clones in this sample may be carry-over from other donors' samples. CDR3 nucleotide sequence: TGTGCTAGTGGTTTAGCTGGTGAAGCTTTCTTT. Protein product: CASGLAGEAFF.